The TCR beta chain described here comes from a study of cytomegalovirus exposure and HLA in healthy donors. Deletions cut 7 bases from V and 6 bases from J, with 25 bases between. This CDR3 has 17 residues. Germline values: CDR1 LNHDA, CDR2 SQIVND (reference sequence). About this clone itself: Its target is unknown.

Everyone who donated was a healthy bone marrow donor. The PCR used 60 Vbeta and 13 Jbeta primers. The method was immunoSEQ multiplex PCR; TCRdb's version includes in-frame clones alone and lacks a portion of them. This sample has around 140,000 clones, with more than 75% found just once. Study-wide points: The authors excluded some V segments, including TRBV6-2 and TRBV6-3, as indistinguishable.

Sequencing used PBMCs. This sequence was found in a female donor in good health and CMV-seronegative. This chain joins TRBV19 and TRBJ2-1, with a possible D match to TRBD2 (6 bases). CDR3 amino acids: CASTSHAGTSGINEQFF. The CDR3, as DNA: TGTGCCAGTACCTCCCACGCGGGGACCTCCGGGATCAATGAGCAGTTCTTC.